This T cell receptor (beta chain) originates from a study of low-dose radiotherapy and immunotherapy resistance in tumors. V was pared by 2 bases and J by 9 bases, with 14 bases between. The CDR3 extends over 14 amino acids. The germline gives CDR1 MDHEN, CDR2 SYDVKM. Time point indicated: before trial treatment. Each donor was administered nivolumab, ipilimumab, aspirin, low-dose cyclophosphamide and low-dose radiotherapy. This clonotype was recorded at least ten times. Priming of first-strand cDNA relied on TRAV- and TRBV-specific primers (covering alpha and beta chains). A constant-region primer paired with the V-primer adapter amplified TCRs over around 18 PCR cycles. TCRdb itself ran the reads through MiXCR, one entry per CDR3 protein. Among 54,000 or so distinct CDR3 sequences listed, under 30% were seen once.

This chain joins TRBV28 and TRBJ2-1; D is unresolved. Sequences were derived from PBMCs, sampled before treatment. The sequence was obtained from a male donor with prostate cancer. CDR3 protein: CASSLESRFREQFF. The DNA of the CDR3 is TGTGCCAGCAGTTTAGAGTCTAGGTTCCGTGAGCAGTTCTTC.